Following are 31 T cell receptor beta chains from one sample sequenced in a study of OX40 agonist ivuxolimab in advanced cancers. Sequenced by immunoSEQ multiplex PCR; TCRdb stores in-frame clones only, minus some. The sample includes 15,000 to 20,000 clones, roughly four fifths of them seen just once. Sequenced here: CD4+ or CD8+ T cells sorted from blood, sampled in a trial of the OX40 agonist ivuxolimab. The origin of the receptors is an adult with an advanced solid tumor such as melanoma, head and neck, liver or kidney cancer.

This clone was counted only a few times. This chain links TRBV4-1 with TRBJ2-7; no firm D call. Germline V gives CDR1 MGHRA, CDR2 YSYEKL. V lost 3 bases, J lost 7 bases, and 7 bases lay in between. CDR3 length equals 11 residues. CDR3 in DNA: TGCGCCAGCAGCCAGGGTAGGGAGCAGTACTTC. The encoded protein is CASSQGREQYF.

This clone was seen more than once but under ten times. The chain joins TRBV28 to TRBJ1-2, with TRBD1 matching 7 bases. Germline V gene lookup returns CDR1 MDHEN and CDR2 SYDVKM. The CDR3 totals 14 residues. Unmatched junction bases numbered 10, after V lost 4 bases and J lost 8 bases. The chain's CDR3 is CASSSGDSPRGYTF. In nucleotides, the CDR3 is TGTGCCAGCAGTTCAGGGGACAGCCCTAGGGGCTACACCTTC.

The rearrangement uses TRBV6-6 and TRBJ2-7; 9 nucleotides match TRBD2. V dropped 7 bases and J dropped 5; count of bases not matched to a gene: 9. The CDR3 covers 14 residues. Per the germline V gene, CDR1 is MNHNY and CDR2 is SVGAGI (reference sequence). The CDR3 DNA follows: TGTGCCAGCATAGGGGCGGGAGGGAGGGACGAGCAGTACTTC. Its translation is CASIGAGGRDEQYF.

Only one count was recorded for this clone. This rearrangement joins TRBV9 to TRBJ1-1; 9 nucleotides line up with TRBD1. Germline CDR1 is SGDLS and CDR2 is YYNGEE. J gave up 4 bases and V 2 bases, and 3 bases lay outside the gene matches. The length of the CDR3 is 14 residues. CDR3 protein: CASSVGQGGTEAFF. Here the CDR3 DNA reads TGTGCCAGCAGCGTGGGACAGGGAGGCACTGAAGCTTTCTTT.

This clone was recorded a few times. The chain employs TRBV15 and TRBJ2-7; TRBD2 matches 9 bases. V was clipped by 1 base and J by 4 bases; unmatched bases: 5. The CDR3 totals 15 residues. The germline CDR1 and CDR2 sequences are LNHNV and YYDKDF (reference sequence). The CDR3, as DNA: TGTGCCACCAGCAGAGTGACTAGCGGACTGTACGAGCAGTACTTC. Translation gives CATSRVTSGLYEQYF.

The chain combines TRBV7-9 with TRBJ2-1; perhaps TRBD1 as D (5 bases). The CDR3 is made up of 15 amino acids. Germline V CDR1 and CDR2: SEHNR, FQNEAQ (reference sequence). Trimming took off 0 bases at V and 4 bases at J, with 10 bases between the two ends. The CDR3 sequence is CASSLAAGKYNEQFF. The CDR3 region has the DNA TGTGCCAGCAGCTTAGCGGCAGGGAAGTACAATGAGCAGTTCTTC.

V and J are TRBV5-1 and TRBJ2-1; 7 bases agree with TRBD2. This CDR3 spans 16 amino acids. With V trimmed by 1 base and J by 8 bases, 12 bases remained unmatched. Per the germline V gene, CDR1 is SGHRS and CDR2 is YFSETQ. The CDR3, as DNA: TGCGCCAGCAGCTTGAGGGCGGGAGCTCTGATGGATGAGCAGTTCTTC. Protein sequence: CASSLRAGALMDEQFF.

J is TRBJ2-7 and V is TRBV29-1, with D maybe TRBD2 (5 bases). The CDR3 runs to 13 residues. Germline V gene lookup returns CDR1 SQVTM and CDR2 ANQGSEA. V lost 3 bases, J lost 2 bases, and 11 bases lay in between. The CDR3 DNA reads TGCAGCGTTGAGGGCAGAGGGCCCTACGAGCAGTACTTC. It encodes CSVEGRGPYEQYF.

The chain uses TRBV6-5 and TRBJ2-7, with 10 bases identical to TRBD2. This CDR3 has 15 residues. V was pared by 5 bases and J by 7 bases, with 11 bases of the junction left unmatched. Germline V gene sequence: CDR1 MNHEY, CDR2 SVGAGI. The CDR3 is CASSPILAGDGEQYF. The CDR3 nucleotides read TGTGCCAGCAGTCCAATCCTAGCGGGAGATGGAGAGCAGTACTTC.

The chain is built from TRBV27 and TRBJ2-5; 7 positions match TRBD1. Trimming removed 6 bases from V and 2 bases from J; junction bases left unmatched: 15. The CDR3 runs to 17 residues. Germline-derived CDR1 and CDR2 are MNHEY and SMNVEV (reference sequence). In nucleotides, the CDR3 is TGTGCCAGCAGCCCAAGCGTATCGAACAGGGGACAAGAGACCCAGTACTTC. Translating it yields CASSPSVSNRGQETQYF.

This chain uses TRBV11-2 with TRBJ2-7; tentative D call: TRBD1 (5 bases). The germline CDR1 and CDR2 sequences are SGHAT and FQNNGV. Trimming stripped 1 base from V and 2 bases from J, with 9 bases between. This CDR3 region has 14 residues. The chain's CDR3 is CASSLVGRPYEQYF. DNA for the CDR3: TGTGCCAGCAGCTTAGTGGGGCGCCCCTACGAGCAGTACTTC.

The chain combines TRBV27 with TRBJ2-3; TRBD2 aligns across 10 bases. V dropped 6 bases and J dropped 2; count of bases not matched to a gene: 8. The CDR3 loop spans 16 amino acids. Germline CDR1 is MNHEY and CDR2 is SMNVEV (reference sequence). The CDR3 here is CASRPSGSLPTDTQYF. CDR3 coding DNA: TGTGCCAGCAGACCTAGCGGGAGCCTCCCCACAGATACGCAGTATTTT.

The gene calls are TRBV4-1 and TRBJ2-3; 11 bases line up with TRBD1. V lost 5 bases to trimming and J lost 6 bases; unmatched junction nucleotides: 7. There are 15 residues in the CDR3. Germline CDR1 reads MGHRA; CDR2 reads YSYEKL. The CDR3 protein is CASSVGQGVGDTQYF. CDR3 nucleotides: TGCGCCAGCAGCGTGGGACAGGGGGTCGGGGATACGCAGTATTTT.

The V gene is TRBV4-1, the J gene TRBJ2-5; D is undetermined. V lost 0 bases and J 5 bases, leaving 10 bases between the germline ends. Germline CDR1 and CDR2: MGHRA and YSYEKL. The CDR3 runs 14 residues. The CDR3 here is CASSQDPIGETQYF. The CDR3, as DNA: TGCGCCAGCAGCCAAGATCCAATTGGGGAGACCCAGTACTTC.

This clone came up once. The CDR3 reads CASTRERLNTGELFF. In nucleotides, the CDR3 is TGTGCCAGCACCCGGGAGCGCCTGAACACCGGGGAGCTGTTTTTT. The gene calls are TRBV28 and TRBJ2-2; perhaps TRBD2 as D (6 bases). Between the trimmed V and J ends, which lost 7 bases and 1 base, there was a span of 13 bases. CDR3 size: 15 residues. Germline-derived CDR1 and CDR2 are MDHEN and SYDVKM.

The gene calls are TRBV7-8 and TRBJ2-3, with a tentative D call TRBD2 (5 bases). Per the germline V gene, CDR1 is SGHVS and CDR2 is FQNEAQ. Trimming left V 3 bases short and J 4 bases short, with 23 bases between. The CDR3 totals 18 residues. CDR3 DNA sequence: TGTGCCAGCAGCTTTTTCCACCAAGCGGAATCCGAGGCAGATACGCAGTATTTT. Protein: CASSFFHQAESEADTQYF.

The CDR3 DNA reads TGTGCCAGCAAGCGACCCACCGGGGAGCTGTTTTTT. Encoded protein: CASKRPTGELFF. The chain joins TRBV9 to TRBJ2-2; no firm D call. V lost 6 bases and J 4 bases, leaving 7 bases between the germline ends. The CDR3 contains 12 residues. Germline values: CDR1 SGDLS, CDR2 YYNGEE.

The chain is built from TRBV28 and TRBJ2-7; maybe TRBD2 (5 bases). Germline loops: CDR1 MDHEN, CDR2 SYDVKM. The CDR3 is made up of 17 amino acids. V lost 2 bases to trimming and J lost 0 bases, with 17 bases between them. In nucleotides, the CDR3 is TGTGCCAGCAGTTTAGTCTCCATCGAGGGCTTCTCCTACGAGCAGTACTTC. Its translation: CASSLVSIEGFSYEQYF.

The rearrangement links TRBV7-9 to TRBJ2-5; TRBD2 matches 8 bases. Germline V gene sequence: CDR1 SEHNR, CDR2 FQNEAQ (reference sequence). Trimming removed 3 bases from V and 2 bases from J; junction bases left unmatched: 8. This CDR3 is 16 amino acids long. The CDR3 sequence is CASSFRSAGEQETQYF. CDR3 in DNA: TGTGCCAGCAGCTTCCGTTCAGCGGGAGAACAAGAGACCCAGTACTTC.

This clone turned up a few times. This chain connects TRBV9 to TRBJ2-3; D uncertain. This CDR3 comprises 15 residues. Trimming took 0 bases from V and 2 from J, leaving 10 bases between them. The germline V gene has CDR1 SGDLS and CDR2 YYNGEE. The CDR3 DNA follows: TGTGCCAGCAGCGTAGCTGGAGCCATCACAGATACGCAGTATTTT. Translating it yields CASSVAGAITDTQYF.

This rearrangement joins TRBV21-1 to TRBJ2-7; the table gives TRBD2 as D, unverified against the DNA. TRBV21-1 is described as a pseudogene. The CDR3 totals 17 residues. This CDR3 reads CASSMGVLAGGNDEQYF. In DNA, the CDR3 is TGTGCCAGCAGCATGGGAGTACTAGCGGGAGGTAACGACGAGCAGTACTTC.

This clone was observed once. The V gene is TRBV2, the J gene TRBJ2-1; 8 nucleotides agree with TRBD2. Per the germline V gene, CDR1 is SNHLY and CDR2 is FYNNEI. Losses at the gene ends were 9 bases for V and 6 bases for J; bases not matched to a gene: 10. The CDR3 totals 14 residues. In DNA, the CDR3 is TGTGCCAGATCTGGGACTAGTGGGGTCAATGAGCAGTTCTTC. Protein sequence: CARSGTSGVNEQFF.

The chain couples TRBV29-1 to TRBJ1-2; D call uncertain. Trimming stripped 6 bases from V and 5 bases from J, with 7 bases between. Germline loops: CDR1 SQVTM, CDR2 ANQGSEA. CDR3 length equals 10 residues. The CDR3 loop is CSVPGYGYTF. The CDR3 DNA sequence: TGCAGCGTCCCGGGTTATGGCTACACCTTC.

The chain combines TRBV6-4 with TRBJ1-4, with 11 positions matching TRBD1. This CDR3 region has 16 residues. The germline V gene encodes CDR1 MRHNA and CDR2 SNTAGT. The V gene end was trimmed by 2 bases and the J gene end by 8 bases; junction bases not matched to a gene: 7. CDR3 protein: CASSDGGTGGKEKLFF. CDR3 nucleotide sequence: TGTGCCAGCAGTGACGGAGGGACAGGGGGGAAAGAAAAACTGTTTTTT.

This clone has only one observation. The chain links TRBV7-3 to TRBJ2-5, with no clear D. V lost 8 bases and J lost 4, with 14 bases in between. Germline V CDR1 and CDR2: SGHTA, FQGTGA. The CDR3 has 13 amino acids. The CDR3: CASEGPWGETQYF. CDR3 in DNA: TGTGCCAGCGAAGGCCCCTGGGGAGAGACCCAGTACTTC.

The V and J genes are TRBV7-3 and TRBJ2-6; D gene ambiguous. Germline CDR1 is SGHTA and CDR2 is FQGTGA. V gave up 5 bases and J gave up 2 bases, with 4 bases separating them. CDR3 size: 13 residues. CDR3 loop: CASSAPGANVLTF. The DNA for the CDR3 is TGTGCCAGCAGCGCTCCTGGGGCCAACGTCCTGACTTTC.

The gene calls are TRBV9 and TRBJ2-1, with D tentatively TRBD2 (5 bases). The germline gives CDR1 SGDLS, CDR2 YYNGEE. Between the trimmed V and J ends, which lost 4 bases and 8 bases, there was a span of 19 bases. The CDR3 is 15 residues long. CDR3 bases: TGTGCCAGCAGCCCCTTTTTGAGGGCCGGCGATGAGCAGTTCTTC. It is translated as CASSPFLRAGDEQFF.

As DNA, the CDR3 is TGTGCCAGCAGTTTAGGGCCCGGGCGAGCCAAAAACATTCAGTACTTC. This sequence encodes CASSLGPGRAKNIQYF. This rearrangement joins TRBV28 to TRBJ2-4; the D is unclear. The germline V gene has CDR1 MDHEN and CDR2 SYDVKM. The CDR3 contains 16 residues. V lost 2 bases and J 0 bases, leaving 11 bases between the germline ends. Looking up the rest from reference TRBV28 and TRBJ2-4 gives the full variable domain: DVKVTQSSRYLVKRTGEKVFLECVQDMDHENMFWYRQDPGLGLRLIYFSYDVKMKEKGDIPEGYSVSREKKERFSLILESASTNQTSMYLCASSLGPGRAKNIQYFGAGTRLSVL.

This chain links TRBV5-6 with TRBJ2-3; D is unresolved. Germline-derived CDR1 and CDR2 are SGHDT and YYEEEE. The CDR3 consists of 14 residues. The V gene lost 3 bases and the J gene lost 5 bases, with 13 bases spanning the gap. CDR3 sequence: CASSSAPVRDTQYF. CDR3 nucleotides: TGTGCCAGCAGCTCCGCCCCCGTTCGAGATACGCAGTATTTT. Using reference TRBV5-6 and TRBJ2-3 for the parts outside the CDR3, the full variable domain is DAGVTQSPTHLIKTRGQQVTLRCSPKSGHDTVSWYQQALGQGPQFIFQYYEEEERQRGNFPDRFSGHQFPNYSSELNVNALLLGDSALYLCASSSAPVRDTQYFGPGTRLTVL.

The V call is TRBV27, the J call TRBJ2-3; 9 bases line up with TRBD2. The CDR3 has 14 amino acids. The V gene end was trimmed by 2 bases and the J gene end by 6 bases; junction bases not matched to a gene: 3. Germline CDR1 MNHEY, CDR2 SMNVEV (reference sequence). DNA of the CDR3: TGTGCCAGCAGTTTAGCGGGAGGGCCTGATACGCAGTATTTT. It yields the protein CASSLAGGPDTQYF.

This clone was detected only once. V usage is TRBV6-4 and J usage is TRBJ2-1, with D maybe TRBD2 (6 bases). Germline V gene data show CDR1 as MRHNA and CDR2 as SNTAGT. This CDR3 has 13 residues. The germline V and J ends were trimmed by 1 base and 9 bases, with 10 bases remaining between them. CDR3 sequence: CASSDFWGGEQFF. DNA for the CDR3: TGTGCCAGCAGTGACTTTTGGGGAGGTGAGCAGTTCTTC.